The entry below describes one TCR beta chain. The antigen is not known. Germline assignment: CDR1 KGHSH and CDR2 LQKENI. The CDR3 covers 14 residues. The V end was cut by 4 bases, the J end by 4 bases, with 10 bases between. Method: immunoSEQ multiplex PCR; TCRdb's copy keeps in-frame clones and lacks some. The sample comprises approximately 41,000 clones, about nine tenths of which are singletons, and 2.6% rests with the top ten. This record comes from a study of T cells in localized non-small cell lung cancer. Study-wide points: Higher blood T cell density went with longer overall survival. The greatest T cell clonality was found in uninvolved adjacent lung (higher than in tumor). The appearance of a median 57 of the top 100 tumor clones was seen in adjacent lung.

This sequence originates from a female donor of 60 years or more with stage I squamous cell lung carcinoma. This chain uses TRBV18 with TRBJ2-2; D is possibly TRBD1 (5 bases). This sample comprised peripheral blood, obtained before any cancer treatment. CDR3 sequence reads: CASSQDTGTGELFF. The CDR3 nucleotides read TGTGCCAGCTCACAGGACACCGGCACCGGGGAGCTGTTTTTT.